Following are 31 T cell receptor beta chains from one sample sequenced in a study of T cells after yellow fever vaccination. TCRdb ran MiXCR on the 5' RACE reads and lists one entry per CDR3 protein. The profile shows 620,000 or so distinct CDR3 sequences, around 16% of them singletons. The input for sequencing was PBMCs, taken 5 days after the first yellow fever vaccination. These receptors were collected from a man aged 18 to 30 who received the YFV17D yellow fever vaccine.

This clonotype was seen more than once but under ten times. The gene calls are TRBV10-1 and TRBJ1-1, with a tentative D call TRBD1 (5 bases). Trimming stripped 0 bases from V and 5 bases from J, with 13 bases between. Germline lookup yields CDR1 WNHNN and CDR2 SYGVQD (reference sequence). CDR3 length: 15 residues. DNA for the CDR3: TGCGCCAGCAGTGAGTCAAGGTACTGGGGGACTGAAGCTTTCTTT. It translates to CASSESRYWGTEAFF.

This clonotype is a singleton in its sample. The chain carries TRBV7-8 and TRBJ2-4; D possibly corresponds to TRBD1 (5 bases). Trimming took 5 bases from V and 7 from J, leaving 12 bases between them. The CDR3 covers 13 residues. Germline V gene lookup returns CDR1 SGHVS and CDR2 FQNEAQ. In DNA form, the CDR3 reads TGTGCCAGCAGCCAACGGACACCCAACATTCAGTACTTC. Translating it yields CASSQRTPNIQYF.

This clonotype was counted only a few times. The chain carries TRBV3-1 and TRBJ2-4, with 7 nucleotides matching TRBD1. Germline V CDR1 and CDR2: LGHDT, YNNKEL (reference sequence). The CDR3 has 15 residues. Trimming cost V 0 bases and J 9 bases; bases outside gene matches: 8. The CDR3 sequence is CASSQERQGLGIQYF. CDR3 nucleotide sequence: TGTGCCAGCAGCCAAGAGAGACAGGGATTGGGCATTCAGTACTTC.

This clonotype occurred many times. CDR3 residues: CASSRWGQGDQAAYEQYF. CDR3 DNA sequence: TGCGCCAGCAGCAGGTGGGGGCAAGGGGACCAAGCCGCGTACGAGCAGTACTTC. The rearrangement links TRBV5-1 to TRBJ2-7; possibly TRBD1 for D (6 bases). The CDR3 contains 18 residues. The V gene lost 4 bases and the J gene lost 4 bases, with 27 bases spanning the gap. Germline V lookup: CDR1 SGHRS, CDR2 YFSETQ.

The chain couples TRBV6-1 to TRBJ1-5; D call uncertain. The CDR3 consists of 17 residues. With 2 bases removed from V and 0 bases from J, the gap between germline ends came to 14 bases. Per the germline V gene, CDR1 is MNHNS and CDR2 is SASEGT. The CDR3 spells CASSEYSAPYSNQPQHF. CDR3 DNA sequence: TGTGCCAGCAGTGAATACTCGGCGCCCTATAGCAATCAGCCCCAGCATTTT.

The chain couples TRBV7-2 to TRBJ1-5, with 9 nucleotides matching TRBD1. Germline values: CDR1 SGHTA, CDR2 FQGNSA. The CDR3 length is 15 residues. Unmatched junction bases numbered 11, after V lost 5 bases and J lost 9 bases. CDR3 region: CASSPGQGVGWPQHF. CDR3 coding DNA: TGTGCCAGCAGCCCGGGACAGGGTGTGGGGTGGCCCCAGCATTTT.

This clonotype has a handful of counts. The chain recombines TRBV10-3 with TRBJ2-7; weak D call: TRBD2 (7 bases). Per the germline V gene, CDR1 is ENHRY and CDR2 is SYGVKD. The CDR3 length is 12 residues. Between the trimmed V and J ends, which lost 11 bases and 4 bases, there was a span of 15 bases. CDR3: CAALGGEYEQYF. DNA for the CDR3: TGTGCCGCCTTAGGGGGGGAATACGAGCAGTACTTC.

The V and J genes are TRBV9 and TRBJ2-5, with a possible D match to TRBD1 (5 bases). Trimming shortened V by 0 bases and J by 8 bases, and 11 bases separated the two germline ends. The CDR3 length is 13 residues. Germline V CDR1 and CDR2: SGDLS, YYNGEE. DNA for the CDR3: TGTGCCAGCAGCGTAGTACCCCAGGGAACCCAGTACTTC. Amino acids: CASSVVPQGTQYF.

This clonotype was observed at least ten times. This chain joins TRBV7-9 and TRBJ2-1, with 8 bases identical to TRBD2. Losses at the gene ends were 5 bases for V and 8 bases for J; bases not matched to a gene: 11. The V gene's germline CDR1 is SEHNR and CDR2 FQNEAQ (reference sequence). The CDR3 has 15 amino acids. As DNA, the CDR3 is TGTGCCAGCAGCCCCGGGGGGGCCTTCGTTCATGAGCAGTTCTTC. Encoded protein: CASSPGGAFVHEQFF.

This clonotype came up a few times. The chain is built from TRBV2 and TRBJ1-5; TRBD1 is a possible D gene (5 bases). Germline CDR1 reads SNHLY; CDR2 reads FYNNEI. The V gene lost 4 bases and the J gene lost 6 bases, with 13 bases spanning the gap. CDR3 length: 14 residues. CDR3 region: CASSVMGEGQPQHF. The CDR3 DNA reads TGTGCCAGCAGTGTCATGGGGGAAGGTCAGCCCCAGCATTTT.

The rearrangement joins TRBV20-1 to TRBJ1-2; TRBD1 is a possible D gene (6 bases). The CDR3 length is 12 residues. Germline CDR1 and CDR2: DFQATT and SNEGSKA (reference sequence). V was clipped by 4 bases and J by 6 bases, with 12 bases between them. DNA of the CDR3: TGCAGTGCTACTTTTGGGACAAATGGCTACACCTTC. Protein: CSATFGTNGYTF.

This clonotype was detected only a few times. CDR3 sequence: CASSFQGLGIGEKLFF. The CDR3 nucleotides are TGTGCCAGCAGTTTTCAGGGGCTTGGGATTGGGGAAAAACTGTTTTTT. The chain links TRBV28 to TRBJ1-4; maybe TRBD1 (6 bases). Germline V gives CDR1 MDHEN, CDR2 SYDVKM. V lost 3 bases, J lost 8 bases, and 19 bases lay in between. The CDR3 loop spans 16 amino acids.

The rearrangement links TRBV9 to TRBJ2-5; 7 nucleotides align to TRBD2. Germline-derived CDR1 and CDR2 are SGDLS and YYNGEE. The V segment lost 0 bases and the J segment 5 bases; nucleotides outside the gene matches: 4. This CDR3 is built from 14 residues. CDR3 region: CASSVGTRDETQYF. The CDR3 nucleotides are TGTGCCAGCAGCGTAGGGACTAGGGACGAGACCCAGTACTTC.

The V call is TRBV20-1, the J call TRBJ2-5; tentatively, D is TRBD1 or TRBD2 (6 bases each). This CDR3 is built from 14 residues. V lost 5 bases and J 4 bases, leaving 17 bases between the germline ends. CDR1 DFQATT and CDR2 SNEGSKA come from the germline V gene (reference sequence). The CDR3 sequence is CSAEGVRGGETQYF. CDR3 nucleotides: TGCAGTGCTGAGGGGGTTCGGGGAGGAGAGACCCAGTACTTC.

This clonotype has more than one count but fewer than ten. V gene TRBV3-1 combines with J gene TRBJ2-1; D gene unclear. The germline gives CDR1 LGHDT, CDR2 YNNKEL (reference sequence). The CDR3 runs to 13 residues. Between the trimmed V and J ends, which lost 0 bases and 10 bases, there was a span of 10 bases. The CDR3 protein is CASSQDRATEQFF. CDR3 coding DNA: TGTGCCAGCAGCCAAGATAGGGCCACCGAGCAGTTCTTC.

This clonotype was recorded at least ten times. The chain combines TRBV12-3 or TRBV12-4 with TRBJ1-5; D might be TRBD1 (6 bases). This CDR3 spans 16 amino acids. V was cut by 6 bases and J by 6 bases, with 21 bases left in between. CDR3 bases: TGTGCCAGCAGCCGTCTCCTTGGGGGCACCGGTCAGCCCCAGCATTTT. It codes for CASSRLLGGTGQPQHF.

The chain links TRBV28 to TRBJ2-1; TRBD2 matches 7 bases. Trimming took 5 bases from V and 5 from J; bases not matched to a gene: 6. Germline CDR1 MDHEN, CDR2 SYDVKM. The CDR3 is 14 amino acids. The CDR3 is CASSQNRGDNEQFF. As DNA, the CDR3 is TGTGCCAGCAGTCAAAATCGGGGGGACAATGAGCAGTTCTTC.

The V gene is TRBV27, the J gene TRBJ1-6; 9 nucleotides align to TRBD1. V gave up 4 bases and J gave up 10 bases; unmatched junction bases: 5. Per germline, CDR1 MNHEY and CDR2 SMNVEV (reference sequence). This CDR3 spans 14 amino acids. CDR3 region: CASSWDRVGSPLHF. The CDR3 DNA reads TGTGCCAGCAGTTGGGACAGGGTAGGATCACCCCTCCACTTT.

There are a few counts of this clonotype. V usage is TRBV7-9 and J usage is TRBJ2-3; perhaps TRBD2 as D (5 bases). V was trimmed by 4 bases and J by 5 bases, leaving 16 bases between them. Per the germline V gene, CDR1 is SEHNR and CDR2 is FQNEAQ (reference sequence). The CDR3 runs 15 residues. CDR3 DNA: TGTGCCAGCAGCTACGGAAGAGGCGGGCAAGATACGCAGTATTTT. It specifies CASSYGRGGQDTQYF.

The chain joins TRBV7-3 to TRBJ2-3; 9 bases are shared with TRBD2. V was clipped by 2 bases and J by 2 bases; unmatched bases: 5. This CDR3 has 16 residues. Germline CDR1 SGHTA, CDR2 FQGTGA. The CDR3 nucleotides read TGTGCCAGCAGCTTAGGTGCTAGCGGGGACACAGATACGCAGTATTTT. Its translation is CASSLGASGDTDTQYF. The full variable domain, its missing parts supplied by reference TRBV7-3 and TRBJ2-3, is GAGVSQTPSNKVTEKGKYVELRCDPISGHTALYWYRQSLGQGPEFLIYFQGTGAADDSGLPNDRFFAVRPEGSVSTLKIQRTERGDSAVYLCASSLGASGDTDTQYFGPGTRLTVL.

V is TRBV7-2 and J is TRBJ1-2, with D possibly matching TRBD1 (5 bases). This CDR3 has 14 residues. V shed 5 bases and J shed 8 bases, with 18 bases lying between them. Germline CDR1 is SGHTA and CDR2 is FQGNSA. The CDR3 DNA reads TGTGCCAGCAGCCAATTAAACCAGGGCGTGGGCTACACCTTC. This sequence encodes CASSQLNQGVGYTF.

The rearrangement links TRBV6-5 to TRBJ1-5; 9 positions agree with TRBD1. Unmatched junction bases numbered 6, after V lost 3 bases and J lost 6 bases. Germline V gene data show CDR1 as MNHEY and CDR2 as SVGAGI. The CDR3 loop spans 15 amino acids. The CDR3, as DNA: TGTGCCAGCAGTTATACAGGGGGCTCCTCTCAGCCCCAGCATTTT. This gives the protein CASSYTGGSSQPQHF.

The chain employs TRBV28 and TRBJ2-5, with 8 bases fitting TRBD2. CDR1 is MDHEN and CDR2 is SYDVKM in the germline V gene. Trimming took 6 bases from V and 0 from J; bases not matched to a gene: 6. CDR3 length: 15 residues. DNA for the CDR3: TGTGCCAGCAGGAGGGCTAGCGGGTACCAAGAGACCCAGTACTTC. It codes for CASRRASGYQETQYF.

This chain uses TRBV3-1 with TRBJ1-2; D gene unclear. The germline V gene has CDR1 LGHDT and CDR2 YNNKEL (reference sequence). This CDR3 has 11 amino acids. Trimming pared 2 bases from V and 7 bases from J, leaving 5 bases between. CDR3 residues: CASSQFTGYTF. The CDR3 DNA follows: TGTGCCAGCAGCCAATTCACTGGCTACACCTTC.

The chain recombines TRBV6-1 with TRBJ2-7, with 7 bases fitting TRBD1. Trimming took 2 bases from V and 4 from J; bases not matched to a gene: 5. The CDR3 extends over 14 amino acids. From germline, CDR1 is MNHNS and CDR2 SASEGT. Written as DNA, the CDR3 is TGTGCCAGCAGTGAATCCTGGACAGGTTACGAGCAGTACGTC. It encodes CASSESWTGYEQYV.

There are many counts of this clonotype. The rearrangement links TRBV4-2 to TRBJ2-3; 11 nucleotides line up with TRBD1. Per germline, CDR1 LGHNA and CDR2 YNFKEQ. V shed 1 base and J 4 bases; nucleotides not matched to a gene: 1. The CDR3 covers 15 residues. CDR3 sequence (DNA): TGTGCCAGCAGCCAAGGGACAGGGGGCGCAGATACGCAGTATTTT. It is translated as CASSQGTGGADTQYF.

This clonotype was found many times. The chain uses TRBV6-5 and TRBJ1-4, with D unclear. Trimming took 6 bases from V and 10 from J, leaving 12 bases between them. The CDR3 spans 12 residues. Germline V CDR1 and CDR2: MNHEY, SVGAGI. The CDR3 here is CASRPNWGKLFF. The CDR3 DNA reads as TGTGCCAGCAGGCCTAATTGGGGAAAACTGTTTTTT.

There are a few counts of this clonotype. The gene calls are TRBV4-3 and TRBJ2-5, with D hard to call. V was shortened by 2 bases and J by 0 bases, with 22 bases between the two germline ends. The CDR3 spans 19 residues. CDR1 and CDR2 (germline): LGHNA, YSLEER. The CDR3, as DNA: TGCGCCAGCAGCCAAAATTTACCGTTTTCCTCAGACTACCAAGAGACCCAGTACTTC. Its protein product is CASSQNLPFSSDYQETQYF.

This rearrangement joins TRBV12-3 or TRBV12-4 to TRBJ2-7; possibly TRBD2 for D (5 bases). Trimming shortened V by 6 bases and J by 6 bases, and 21 bases separated the two germline ends. The CDR3 consists of 15 residues. The CDR3 nucleotides are TGTGCCAGCAGCCGAGACCCGACTAACCCAGGCGAGCAGTACTTC. It is translated as CASSRDPTNPGEQYF.

A few counts support this clonotype. This rearrangement joins TRBV7-3 to TRBJ2-1; the match to TRBD2 covers 13 bases. This CDR3 region has 18 residues. Germline CDR1 is SGHTA and CDR2 is FQGTGA. Trimming at V came to 5 bases and at J to 0 bases, leaving 7 bases not matched to a gene. The CDR3 protein is CASSGSGLAGSSYNEQFF. The CDR3 region has the DNA TGTGCCAGCAGCGGTTCGGGACTAGCGGGGAGCTCCTACAATGAGCAGTTCTTC.

Only a few counts were recorded for this clonotype. The CDR3 region is CASNLGQGHTGELFF. CDR3 DNA sequence: TGCGCCAGCAACCTCGGACAGGGACACACCGGGGAGCTGTTTTTT. The rearrangement links TRBV5-1 to TRBJ2-2, with 8 positions matching TRBD1. The CDR3 has 15 residues. CDR1 and CDR2 from the germline V gene are SGHRS and YFSETQ. Trimming at V came to 6 bases and at J to 3 bases, leaving 7 bases not matched to a gene.